What follows is one T cell receptor beta chain and its context. This sample was included in a study of blood T cells in healthy people across ages. Primers used in a second PCR of about 7 to 12 cycles were a sample-barcoded 5' primer and a J-beta primer mix. TCRdb independently ran MiXCR on the 5' RACE reads; one entry per CDR3 protein. The data hold 1.5 million to 2 million distinct CDR3 sequences, with roughly 27% observed a single time. V was pared by 4 bases and J by 0 bases, with 16 bases between. The CDR3 extends over 17 amino acids. CDR1 and CDR2 (germline): SEHNR, FQNEAQ (reference sequence). What was sequenced was blood. This chain connects TRBV7-9 to TRBJ1-5, with D uncertain. The sequence came from a woman in her thirties in good health. The DNA of the CDR3 is TGTGCCAGCAGCTCAAGTCAGCAAGCATATAGCAATCAGCCCCAGCATTTT. It encodes CASSSSQQAYSNQPQHF.